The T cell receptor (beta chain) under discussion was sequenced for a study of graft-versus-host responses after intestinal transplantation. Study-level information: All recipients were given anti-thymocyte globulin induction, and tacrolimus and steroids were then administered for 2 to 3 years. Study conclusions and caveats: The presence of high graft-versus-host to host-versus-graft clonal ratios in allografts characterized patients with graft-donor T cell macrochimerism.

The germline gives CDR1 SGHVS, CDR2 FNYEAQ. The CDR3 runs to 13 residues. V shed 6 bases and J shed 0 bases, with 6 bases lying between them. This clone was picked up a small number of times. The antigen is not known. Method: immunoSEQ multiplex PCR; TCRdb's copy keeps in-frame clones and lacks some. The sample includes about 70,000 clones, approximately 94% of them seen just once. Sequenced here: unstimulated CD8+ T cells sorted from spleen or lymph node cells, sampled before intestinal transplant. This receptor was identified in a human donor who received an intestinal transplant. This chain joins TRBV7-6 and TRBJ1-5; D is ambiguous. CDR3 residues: CASSPVSNQPQHF. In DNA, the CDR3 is TGTGCCAGCAGTCCGGTTAGCAATCAGCCCCAGCATTTT.